Below, 20 T cell receptor beta chains from the same sample are listed, as sequenced in a study of siplizumab effects on memory and regulatory T cells (dated by TCRdb to about 2019). The library was made by the immunoSEQ multiplex PCR assay. TCRdb re-hosts the immuneACCESS table, in-frame sequences only. Its copies lack some clones; in the studies checked, an unresolved V gene accounts for under half of them, and the cause for the rest is not known. This sample gives around 110,000 clones in total; roughly 94% of them show up just once. In total, the top ten clones hold around 1.5% of the sample. The sample consisted of non-Treg CD4+ T cells sorted from blood. In the paper's terms, the cell subset or site label means: FACS-sorted unstimulated CD4+ non-regulatory T cells. All receptors derive from a human donor in good health.

This chain uses TRBV11-2 with TRBJ2-5; D might be TRBD1 or TRBD2, each matching 6 bases. V was shortened by 0 bases and J by 4 bases, with 21 bases between the two germline ends. Germline V gene data show CDR1 as SGHAT and CDR2 as FQNNGV. This CDR3 is built from 18 residues. In DNA, the CDR3 is TGTGCCAGCAGCTTAGAGGGGGCAAAGGGTAGGGGAGGAGAGACCCAGTACTTC. Translated: CASSLEGAKGRGGETQYF.

The rearrangement joins TRBV2 to TRBJ1-1; D possibly corresponds to TRBD1 (6 bases). The CDR3 contains 15 residues. From germline, CDR1 is SNHLY and CDR2 FYNNEI. The V end lost 3 bases, the J end lost 1 base, and 12 bases lay between the germline ends. CDR3 protein: CASSDDRPWNTEAFF. The CDR3 nucleotides read TGTGCCAGCAGTGACGACAGGCCCTGGAACACTGAAGCTTTCTTT.

A remark on this clone: The same CDR3 can be traced to other DNA sequences in this sample. This chain links TRBV7-6 with TRBJ2-3; D is uncertain. Germline CDR1 is SGHVS and CDR2 is FNYEAQ. This CDR3 is 15 amino acids long. The ends were cut back, 1 base at V and 2 bases at J, with 10 bases in the middle. As DNA, the CDR3 is TGTGCCAGCAGCTTAGGCCTCCTGTCCACAGATACGCAGTATTTT. Translated: CASSLGLLSTDTQYF. The variable domain in full, with the rest retrieved from reference TRBV7-6 and TRBJ2-3, is GAGVSQSPRYKVTKRGQDVALRCDPISGHVSLYWYRQALGQGPEFLTYFNYEAQQDKSGLPNDRFSAERPEGSISTLTIQRTEQRDSAMYRCASSLGLLSTDTQYFGPGTRLTVL.

The chain recombines TRBV5-1 with TRBJ2-5; perhaps D is TRBD1 or TRBD2 (5 bases each). V shed 4 bases and J shed 3 bases, with 16 bases lying between them. Germline V lookup: CDR1 SGHRS, CDR2 YFSETQ. This CDR3 has 15 residues. CDR3 amino acids: CASSGRDRGEETQYF. The CDR3 nucleotides read TGCGCCAGCAGCGGCCGGGACCGAGGAGAAGAGACCCAGTACTTC.

The rearrangement links TRBV7-9 to TRBJ1-4; 10 nucleotides align to TRBD1. The V and J ends lost 2 bases and 2 bases, in that order; junction bases with no gene match: 5. This CDR3 has 17 amino acids. CDR1 and CDR2 (germline): SEHNR, FQNEAQ (reference sequence). Here the CDR3 DNA reads TGTGCCAGCAGCTTACGGGACAGGGGACTTACTAATGAAAAACTGTTTTTT. Residues: CASSLRDRGLTNEKLFF.

The gene calls are TRBV19 and TRBJ2-1; TRBD2 matches at 8 bases. Germline V lookup: CDR1 LNHDA, CDR2 SQIVND (reference sequence). Germline trimming cut 4 bases from V and 6 bases from J; bases unmatched to any gene: 8. The CDR3 is made up of 15 amino acids. CDR3 sequence: CASSRQGLVLNEQFF. The CDR3 DNA sequence: TGTGCCAGTAGTAGGCAGGGACTAGTCCTCAATGAGCAGTTCTTC.

The chain links TRBV12-5 to TRBJ2-3; D is undetermined. The CDR3 spans 11 residues. Per germline, CDR1 LGHNT and CDR2 FRNRAP. The ends were cut back, 9 bases at V and 2 bases at J, with 6 bases in the middle. In nucleotides, the CDR3 is TGTGCTAGCGTGATCACAGATACGCAGTATTTT. This encodes CASVITDTQYF.

In its sample, this clone was seen once. Distinct nucleotide sequences in the sample also encode this CDR3. The V and J genes are TRBV18 and TRBJ2-7; perhaps TRBD2 as D (6 bases). CDR1 is KGHSH, CDR2 LQKENI, per germline. Trimming removed 0 bases from V and 3 bases from J, with 6 bases in between. The CDR3 has 13 amino acids. CDR3 region: CASSPPEGYEQYF. In DNA form, the CDR3 reads TGTGCCAGCTCACCACCGGAGGGCTACGAGCAGTACTTC.

This clone appeared once. V is TRBV18 and J is TRBJ1-4, with 7 bases matching TRBD1. CDR3 size: 15 residues. Germline values: CDR1 KGHSH, CDR2 LQKENI. Trimming removed 0 bases from V and 3 bases from J; junction bases left unmatched: 1. CDR3 protein: CASSPPGTANEKLFF. The CDR3 nucleotides read TGTGCCAGCTCACCACCTGGGACAGCTAATGAAAAACTGTTTTTT. Based on the CDR3 plus reference TRBV18 and TRBJ1-4, the full variable domain is NAGVMQNPRHLVRRRGQEARLRCSPMKGHSHVYWYRQLPEEGLKFMVYLQKENIIDESGMPKERFSAEFPKEGPSILRIQQVVRGDSAAYFCASSPPGTANEKLFFGSGTQLSVL.

The chain uses TRBV10-1 and TRBJ1-1; D not certain. With 4 bases removed from V and 1 base from J, the gap between germline ends came to 19 bases. The CDR3 consists of 17 residues. CDR1 is WNHNN and CDR2 is SYGVQD in the germline V gene (reference sequence). CDR3 region: CASSGPWPPDENTEAFF. CDR3 in DNA: TGCGCCAGCAGTGGGCCTTGGCCCCCCGACGAGAACACTGAAGCTTTCTTT.

The V call is TRBV29-1, the J call TRBJ2-1; D gene ambiguous. The CDR3 runs to 14 residues. V was cut by 3 bases and J by 4 bases, with 13 bases left in between. From germline, CDR1 is SQVTM and CDR2 ANQGSEA. The CDR3, as DNA: TGCAGCGTTGAGAGTAGCCTTTCATACAATGAGCAGTTCTTC. Translating it yields CSVESSLSYNEQFF.

J is TRBJ2-2 and V is TRBV5-4, with D possibly matching TRBD2 (7 bases). Trimming stripped 4 bases from V and 1 base from J, with 11 bases between. The CDR3 spans 15 residues. CDR1 SGHNT and CDR2 YYREEE come from the germline V gene (reference sequence). The CDR3 DNA is TGTGCCAGCAGCCGCGGGGGCCGGAACACCGGGGAGCTGTTTTTT. Translation gives CASSRGGRNTGELFF.

The chain employs TRBV11-1 and TRBJ2-3, with a possible D match to TRBD2 (5 bases). The ends were cut back, 3 bases at V and 2 bases at J, with 9 bases in the middle. The germline V gene encodes CDR1 SGHAT and CDR2 FQDESV (reference sequence). The CDR3 is 14 amino acids. CDR3 amino acids: CASSFPSLTDTQYF. The CDR3 DNA sequence: TGTGCCAGCAGCTTTCCTAGCCTCACAGATACGCAGTATTTT.

This chain connects TRBV5-4 to TRBJ2-7; 12 nucleotides align to TRBD1. CDR1 is SGHNT, CDR2 YYREEE, per germline (reference sequence). CDR3 size: 14 residues. Trimming removed 5 bases from V and 6 bases from J; junction bases left unmatched: 6. The CDR3 loop reads CASSPGQGAREQYF. CDR3 bases: TGTGCCAGCAGTCCGGGACAGGGGGCTCGCGAGCAGTACTTC.

CDR3 sequence (DNA): TGTGCCAGCAGCTTAGGGGAGAAACAGGAGACCCAGTACTTC. It yields the protein CASSLGEKQETQYF. This chain joins TRBV13 and TRBJ2-5; no clear D. Trimming removed 0 bases from V and 5 bases from J, with 10 bases in between. Germline V lookup: CDR1 PRHDT, CDR2 FYEKMQ (reference sequence). CDR3 size: 14 residues.

This clone was found once. This rearrangement joins TRBV19 to TRBJ2-6; D gene ambiguous. The V and J ends lost 5 bases and 3 bases respectively, with 8 bases between them. CDR3 length: 14 residues. The germline V gene encodes CDR1 LNHDA and CDR2 SQIVND (reference sequence). The CDR3: CASSALNGANVLTF. The CDR3, as DNA: TGTGCCAGTAGTGCACTCAATGGGGCCAACGTCCTGACTTTC.

The genes are TRBV25-1 and TRBJ1-1, with 10 positions matching TRBD1. The CDR3 covers 15 residues. Germline V gene sequence: CDR1 MGHDK, CDR2 SYGVNS. J lost 0 bases, V lost 11 bases, and 9 bases had no gene match. For the CDR3, the DNA is TGTGCCTCCTCCCGGACAGGGGGGTTGAACACTGAAGCTTTCTTT. Protein sequence: CASSRTGGLNTEAFF.

This clone was found once. The chain employs TRBV5-6 and TRBJ1-3; D is perhaps TRBD1 (5 bases). The V gene lost 4 bases and the J gene lost 0 bases, with 11 bases spanning the gap. The CDR3 runs to 15 residues. CDR1 is SGHDT and CDR2 is YYEEEE in the germline V gene. As DNA, the CDR3 is TGTGCCAGCAGCCCGGGACCGCACTCTGGAAACACCATATATTTT. Protein sequence: CASSPGPHSGNTIYF.

The chain joins TRBV9 to TRBJ1-2; no clear D. The CDR3 has 14 amino acids. Trimming removed 0 bases from V and 7 bases from J, with 13 bases in between. From germline, CDR1 is SGDLS and CDR2 YYNGEE. This chain's CDR3 is CASSVGPAPGGYTF. For the CDR3, the DNA is TGTGCCAGCAGCGTAGGTCCAGCGCCCGGTGGCTACACCTTC.

The chain recombines TRBV5-1 with TRBJ2-3, with 8 nucleotides matching TRBD2. V lost 0 bases and J lost 6; bases outside the gene matches: 9. The germline CDR1 and CDR2 sequences are SGHRS and YFSETQ. The CDR3 has 16 residues. CDR3 sequence: CASSLESGGEIDTQYF. CDR3 sequence (DNA): TGCGCCAGCAGCTTGGAGTCCGGGGGGGAAATCGATACGCAGTATTTT.